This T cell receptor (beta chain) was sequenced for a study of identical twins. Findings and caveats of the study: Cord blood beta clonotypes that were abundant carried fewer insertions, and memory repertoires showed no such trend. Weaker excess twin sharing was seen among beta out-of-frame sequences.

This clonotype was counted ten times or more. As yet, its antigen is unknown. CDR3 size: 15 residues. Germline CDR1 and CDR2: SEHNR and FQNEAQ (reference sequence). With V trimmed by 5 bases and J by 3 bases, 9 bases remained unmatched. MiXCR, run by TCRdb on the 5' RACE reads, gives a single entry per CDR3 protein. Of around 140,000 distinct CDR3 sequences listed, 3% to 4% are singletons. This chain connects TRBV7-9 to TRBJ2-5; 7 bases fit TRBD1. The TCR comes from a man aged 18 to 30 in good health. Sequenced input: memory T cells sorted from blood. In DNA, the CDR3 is TGTGCCAGCAGCCCGCGGACAGGCTGGGAAGAGACCCAGTACTTC. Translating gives CASSPRTGWEETQYF.